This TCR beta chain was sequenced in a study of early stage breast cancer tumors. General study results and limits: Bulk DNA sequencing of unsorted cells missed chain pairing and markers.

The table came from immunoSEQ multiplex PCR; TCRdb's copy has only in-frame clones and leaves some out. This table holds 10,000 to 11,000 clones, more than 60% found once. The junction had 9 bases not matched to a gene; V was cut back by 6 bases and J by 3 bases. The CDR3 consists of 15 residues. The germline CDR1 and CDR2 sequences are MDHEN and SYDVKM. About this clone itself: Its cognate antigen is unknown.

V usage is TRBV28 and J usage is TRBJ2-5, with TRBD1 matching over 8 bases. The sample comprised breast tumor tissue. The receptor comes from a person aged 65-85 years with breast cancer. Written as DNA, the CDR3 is TGTGCCAGCAGACCGGCCGGACAGGGAAAAGAGACCCAGTACTTC. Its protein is CASRPAGQGKETQYF.